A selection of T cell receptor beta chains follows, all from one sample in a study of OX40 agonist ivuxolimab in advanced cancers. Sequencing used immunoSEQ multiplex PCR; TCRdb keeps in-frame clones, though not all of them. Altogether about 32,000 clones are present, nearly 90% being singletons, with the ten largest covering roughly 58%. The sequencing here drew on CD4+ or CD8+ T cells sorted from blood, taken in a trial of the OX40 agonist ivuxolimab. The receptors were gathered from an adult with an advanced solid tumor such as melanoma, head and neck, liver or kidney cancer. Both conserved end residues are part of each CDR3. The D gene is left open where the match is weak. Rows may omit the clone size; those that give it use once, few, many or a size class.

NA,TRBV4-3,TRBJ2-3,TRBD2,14,CASSRGLDPDTQYF,TGCGCCAGCAGCCGCGGACTAGACCCAGATACGCAGTATTTT
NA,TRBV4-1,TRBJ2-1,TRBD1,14,CASSLGQGTGEQFF,TGCGCCAGCAGCCTGGGACAGGGGACGGGAGAGCAGTTCTTC
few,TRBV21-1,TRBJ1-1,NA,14,CASSKRSRYTEAFF,TGTGCCAGCAGCAAGCGGAGTAGGTACACTGAAGCTTTCTTT
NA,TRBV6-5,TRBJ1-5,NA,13,CASSAQGHQPQHF,TGTGCCAGCAGTGCTCAGGGCCATCAGCCCCAGCATTTT
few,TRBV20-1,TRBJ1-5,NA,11,CSASSNQPQHF,TGCAGTGCTAGTTCCAATCAGCCCCAGCATTTT
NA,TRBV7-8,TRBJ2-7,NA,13,CASSLRASYEQYF,TGTGCCAGCAGCTTACGGGCTTCCTACGAGCAGTACTTC
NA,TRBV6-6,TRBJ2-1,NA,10,CASSMFEQFF,TGTGCCAGCAGTATGTTCGAGCAGTTCTTC
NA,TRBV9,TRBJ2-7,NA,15,CASSADGPSSYEQYF,TGTGCCAGCAGCGCGGACGGCCCGAGCTCCTACGAGCAGTACTTC
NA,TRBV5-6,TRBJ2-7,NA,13,CASSLAPAYEQYF,TGTGCCAGCAGCTTGGCCCCAGCCTACGAGCAGTACTTC
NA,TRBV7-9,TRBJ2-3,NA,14,CASSLAHSTDTQYF,TGTGCCAGCAGCTTAGCCCACAGCACAGATACGCAGTATTTT
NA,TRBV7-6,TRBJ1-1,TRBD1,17,CASSLGAGGSLNTEAFF,TGTGCCAGCAGCTTAGGAGCAGGGGGCTCCTTGAACACTGAAGCTTTCTTT
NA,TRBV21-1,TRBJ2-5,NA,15,CASSTRDRRLETQYF,TGTGCCAGCAGCACCAGGGACAGGAGGCTAGAGACCCAGTACTTC
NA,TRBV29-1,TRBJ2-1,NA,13,CSASRQAYNEQFF,TGCAGCGCCTCTCGGCAGGCGTACAATGAGCAGTTCTTC
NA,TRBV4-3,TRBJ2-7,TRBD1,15,CASSEGTGGAYEQYF,TGCGCCAGCAGCGAAGGGACAGGGGGCGCATACGAGCAGTACTTC
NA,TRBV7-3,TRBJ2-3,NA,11,CASALGDTQYF,TGTGCCAGCGCCCTTGGGGATACGCAGTATTTT
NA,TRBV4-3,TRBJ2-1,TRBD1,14,CASSREGARDEQFF,TGCGCCAGCAGCCGCGAGGGGGCCAGGGATGAGCAGTTCTTC
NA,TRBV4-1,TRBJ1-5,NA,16,CASSQGSDPRNQPQHF,TGCGCCAGCAGCCAAGGATCAGACCCCCGAAATCAGCCCCAGCATTTT
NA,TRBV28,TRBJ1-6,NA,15,CASSPDGSYNSPLHF,TGTGCCAGCAGCCCGGACGGTTCCTATAATTCACCCCTCCACTTT
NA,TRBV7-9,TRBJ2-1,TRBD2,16,CASSSTSGVDYNEQFF,TGTGCCAGCAGCTCAACTAGCGGGGTAGACTACAATGAGCAGTTCTTC
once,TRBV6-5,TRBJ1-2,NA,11,CASHDSGGYTF,TGTGCCAGTCACGACTCGGGCGGCTACACCTTC
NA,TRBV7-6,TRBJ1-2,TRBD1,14,CASSLGDSSVSLAF,TGTGCCAGCAGCTTAGGGGACAGCAGCGTAAGTCTCGCCTTC
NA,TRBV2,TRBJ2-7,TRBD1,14,CASSRTGGIVEQYF,TGTGCCAGCAGTAGGACAGGGGGGATTGTTGAGCAGTACTTC